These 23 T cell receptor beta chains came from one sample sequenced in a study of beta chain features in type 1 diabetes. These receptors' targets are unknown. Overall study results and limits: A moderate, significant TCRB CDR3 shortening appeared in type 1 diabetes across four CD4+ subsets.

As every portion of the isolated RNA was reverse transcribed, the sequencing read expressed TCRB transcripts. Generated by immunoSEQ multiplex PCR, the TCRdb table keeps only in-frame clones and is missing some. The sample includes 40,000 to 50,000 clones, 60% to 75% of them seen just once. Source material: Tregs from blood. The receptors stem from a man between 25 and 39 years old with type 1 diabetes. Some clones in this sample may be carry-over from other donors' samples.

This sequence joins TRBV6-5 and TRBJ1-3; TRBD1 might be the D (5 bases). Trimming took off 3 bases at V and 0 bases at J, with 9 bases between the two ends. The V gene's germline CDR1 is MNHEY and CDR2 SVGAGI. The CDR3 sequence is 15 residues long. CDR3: CASSYQGYSGNTIYF. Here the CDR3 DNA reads TGTGCCAGCAGTTATCAGGGCTACTCTGGAAACACCATATATTTT.

This CDR3 reads CSVGGDRGLVNEQFF. As DNA, the CDR3 is TGCAGCGTTGGGGGCGACAGGGGGCTCGTAAATGAGCAGTTCTTC. The J gene is TRBJ2-1, the V gene TRBV29-1; 10 nucleotides line up with TRBD1. The CDR3 contains 15 residues. V lost 4 bases to trimming and J lost 7 bases; unmatched junction nucleotides: 10. From germline, CDR1 is SQVTM and CDR2 ANQGSEA.

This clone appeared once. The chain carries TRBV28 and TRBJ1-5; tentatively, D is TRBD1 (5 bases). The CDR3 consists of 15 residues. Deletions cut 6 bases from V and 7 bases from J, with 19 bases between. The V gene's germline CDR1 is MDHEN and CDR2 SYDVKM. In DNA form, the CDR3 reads TGTGCCAGCAGCACGCAGCGAAGGGGCTACCAGCCCCAGCATTTT. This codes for CASSTQRRGYQPQHF.

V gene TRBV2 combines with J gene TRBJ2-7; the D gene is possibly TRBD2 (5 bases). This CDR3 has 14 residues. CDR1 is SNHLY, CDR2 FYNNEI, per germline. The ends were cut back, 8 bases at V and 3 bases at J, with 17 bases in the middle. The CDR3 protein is CASARAFGVYEQYF. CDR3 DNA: TGTGCCAGCGCAAGAGCTTTCGGGGTCTACGAGCAGTACTTC.

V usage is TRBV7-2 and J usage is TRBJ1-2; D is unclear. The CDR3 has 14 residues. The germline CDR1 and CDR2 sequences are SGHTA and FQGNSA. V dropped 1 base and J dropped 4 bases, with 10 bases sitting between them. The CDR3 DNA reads TGTGCCAGCAGCTTAGGCGCGGGCCCCTATGGCTACACCTTC. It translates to CASSLGAGPYGYTF.

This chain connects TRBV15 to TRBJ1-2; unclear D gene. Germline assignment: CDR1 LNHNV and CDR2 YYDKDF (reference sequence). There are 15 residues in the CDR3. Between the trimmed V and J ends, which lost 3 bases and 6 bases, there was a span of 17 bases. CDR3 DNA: TGTGCCACCAGCAGTGGGCGCATGGGCGAAGATGGCTACACCTTC. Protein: CATSSGRMGEDGYTF.

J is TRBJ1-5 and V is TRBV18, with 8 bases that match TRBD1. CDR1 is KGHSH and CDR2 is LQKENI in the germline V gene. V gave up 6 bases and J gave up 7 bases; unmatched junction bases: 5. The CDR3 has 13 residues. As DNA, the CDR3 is TGTGCCAGCTCTCAGGGGGCCGGGCAGCCCCAGCATTTT. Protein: CASSQGAGQPQHF.

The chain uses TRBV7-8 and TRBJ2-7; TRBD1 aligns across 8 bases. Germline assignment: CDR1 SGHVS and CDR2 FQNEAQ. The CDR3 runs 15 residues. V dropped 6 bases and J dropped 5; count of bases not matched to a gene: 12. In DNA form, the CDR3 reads TGTGCCAGCAGTCCGAACTCGGACAGGGTCCACGAGCAGTACTTC. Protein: CASSPNSDRVHEQYF.

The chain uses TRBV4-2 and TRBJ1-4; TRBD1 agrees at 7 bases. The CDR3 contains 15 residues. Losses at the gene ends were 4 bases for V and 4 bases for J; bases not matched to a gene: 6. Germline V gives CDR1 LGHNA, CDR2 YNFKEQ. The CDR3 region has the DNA TGTGCCAGCAGCCGATCACAGGGGCTTAATGAAAAACTGTTTTTT. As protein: CASSRSQGLNEKLFF.

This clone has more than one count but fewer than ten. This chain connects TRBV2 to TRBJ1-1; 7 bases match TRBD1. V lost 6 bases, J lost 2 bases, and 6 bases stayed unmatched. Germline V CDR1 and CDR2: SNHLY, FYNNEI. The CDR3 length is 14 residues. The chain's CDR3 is CASRGDSRNTEAFF. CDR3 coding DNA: TGTGCCAGCAGGGGGGACAGCCGAAACACTGAAGCTTTCTTT.

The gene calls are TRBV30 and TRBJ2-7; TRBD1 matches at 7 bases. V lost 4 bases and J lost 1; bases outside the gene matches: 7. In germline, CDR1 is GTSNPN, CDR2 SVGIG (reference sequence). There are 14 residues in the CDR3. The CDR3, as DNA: TGTGCCTGGAATTTCCAGGGGGTTTCCTACGAGCAGTACTTC. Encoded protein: CAWNFQGVSYEQYF.

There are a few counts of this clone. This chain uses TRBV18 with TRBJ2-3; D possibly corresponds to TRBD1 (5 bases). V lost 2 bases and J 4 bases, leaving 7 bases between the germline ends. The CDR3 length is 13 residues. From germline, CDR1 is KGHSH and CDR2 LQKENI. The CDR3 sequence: CASSPRGPDTQYF. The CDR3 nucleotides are TGTGCCAGCTCACCAAGGGGCCCAGATACGCAGTATTTT.

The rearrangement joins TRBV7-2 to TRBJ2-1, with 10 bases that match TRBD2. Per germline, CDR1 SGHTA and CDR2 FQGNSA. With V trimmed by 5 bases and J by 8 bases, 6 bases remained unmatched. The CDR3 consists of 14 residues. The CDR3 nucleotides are TGTGCCAGCAGCCCCAAGCGGGGGGGCTATGAGCAGTTCTTC. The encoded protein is CASSPKRGGYEQFF.

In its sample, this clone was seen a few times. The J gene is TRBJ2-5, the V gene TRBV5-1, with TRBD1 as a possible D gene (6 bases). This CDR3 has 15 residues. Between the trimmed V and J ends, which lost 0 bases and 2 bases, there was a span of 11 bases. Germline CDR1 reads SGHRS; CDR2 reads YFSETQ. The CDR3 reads CASSLGTGLQETQYF. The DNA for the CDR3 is TGCGCCAGCAGCTTGGGTACAGGGTTACAAGAGACCCAGTACTTC.

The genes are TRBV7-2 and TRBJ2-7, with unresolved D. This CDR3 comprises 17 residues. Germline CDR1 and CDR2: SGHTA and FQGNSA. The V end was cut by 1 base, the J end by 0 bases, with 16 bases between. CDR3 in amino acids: CASSLDLAELGSYEQYF. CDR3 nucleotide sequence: TGTGCCAGCAGCTTAGATTTGGCGGAATTGGGCTCCTACGAGCAGTACTTC. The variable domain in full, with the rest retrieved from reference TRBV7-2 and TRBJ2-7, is GAGVSQSPSNKVTEKGKDVELRCDPISGHTALYWYRQSLGQGLEFLIYFQGNSAPDKSGLPSDRFSAERTGGSVSTLTIQRTQQEDSAVYLCASSLDLAELGSYEQYFGPGTRLTVT.

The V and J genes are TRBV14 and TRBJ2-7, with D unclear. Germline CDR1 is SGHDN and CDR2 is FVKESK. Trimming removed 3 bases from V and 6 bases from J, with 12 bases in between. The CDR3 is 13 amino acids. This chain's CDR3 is CASSHRHHREQYF. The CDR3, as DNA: TGTGCCAGCAGCCATCGACACCACCGCGAGCAGTACTTC. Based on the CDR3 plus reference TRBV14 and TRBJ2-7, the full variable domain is EAGVTQFPSHSVIEKGQTVTLRCDPISGHDNLYWYRRVMGKEIKFLLHFVKESKQDESGMPNNRFLAERTGGTYSTLKVQPAELEDSGVYFCASSHRHHREQYFGPGTRLTVT.

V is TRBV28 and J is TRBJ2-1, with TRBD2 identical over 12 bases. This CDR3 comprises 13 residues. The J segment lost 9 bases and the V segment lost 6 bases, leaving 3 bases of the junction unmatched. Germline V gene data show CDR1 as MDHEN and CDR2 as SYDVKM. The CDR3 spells CASRTSGGREQFF. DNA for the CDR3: TGTGCCAGCAGGACTAGCGGGGGCCGTGAGCAGTTCTTC.

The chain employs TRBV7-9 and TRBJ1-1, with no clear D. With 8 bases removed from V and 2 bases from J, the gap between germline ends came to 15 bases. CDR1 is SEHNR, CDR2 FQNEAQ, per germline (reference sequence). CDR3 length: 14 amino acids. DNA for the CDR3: TGTGCCAGCGGTACTAGTACGGGAAACACTGAAGCTTTCTTT. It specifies CASGTSTGNTEAFF.

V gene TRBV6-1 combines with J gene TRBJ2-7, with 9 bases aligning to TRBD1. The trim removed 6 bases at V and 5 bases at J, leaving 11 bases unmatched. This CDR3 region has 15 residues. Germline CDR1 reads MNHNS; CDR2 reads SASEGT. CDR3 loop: CASRDRGFGDNEQYF. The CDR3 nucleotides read TGTGCCAGCAGGGACAGGGGATTCGGGGACAACGAGCAGTACTTC.

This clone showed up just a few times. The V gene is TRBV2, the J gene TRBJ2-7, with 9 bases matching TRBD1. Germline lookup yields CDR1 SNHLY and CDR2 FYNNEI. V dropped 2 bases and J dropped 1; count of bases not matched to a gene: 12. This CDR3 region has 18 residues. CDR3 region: CASSENSIGTGPSYEQYF. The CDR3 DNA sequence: TGTGCCAGCAGTGAAAACTCGATCGGGACAGGGCCATCCTACGAGCAGTACTTC.

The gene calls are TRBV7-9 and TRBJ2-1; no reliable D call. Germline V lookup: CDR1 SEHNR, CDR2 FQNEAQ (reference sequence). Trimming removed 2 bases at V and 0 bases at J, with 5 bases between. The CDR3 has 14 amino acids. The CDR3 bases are TGTGCCAGCAGCTTATTCAGCTCCTACAATGAGCAGTTCTTC. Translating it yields CASSLFSSYNEQFF.

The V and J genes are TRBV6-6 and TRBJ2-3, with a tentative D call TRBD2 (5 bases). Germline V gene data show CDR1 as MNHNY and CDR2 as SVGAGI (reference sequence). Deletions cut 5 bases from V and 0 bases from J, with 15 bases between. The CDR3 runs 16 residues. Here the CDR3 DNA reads TGTGCCAGCAGTCCCACTAGACGGCTCAGCACAGATACGCAGTATTTT. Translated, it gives CASSPTRRLSTDTQYF.

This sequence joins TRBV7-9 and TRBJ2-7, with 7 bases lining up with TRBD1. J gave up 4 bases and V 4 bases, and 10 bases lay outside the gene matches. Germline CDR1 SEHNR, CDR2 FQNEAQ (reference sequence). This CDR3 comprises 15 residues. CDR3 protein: CASSSPGQSFYEQYF. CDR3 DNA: TGTGCCAGCAGCTCTCCGGGACAGTCATTTTACGAGCAGTACTTC.